These 27 T cell receptor beta chains were all obtained from the same sample, sequenced in a study of persistence of HIV-infected CD4 T cells (TCRdb year 2020). Reading the label with the study, this specimen's treatment or condition is: suppressive antiretroviral therapy. As a nonspecific positive control representing the CD4+ T cell repertoire, the cells were stimulated with anti-CD3/anti-CD28 magnetic beads. Responding CD4+ T cells were sorted on the basis of upregulation of both CD40 ligand and CD69. These receptors are not linked to any known antigen. The immunoSEQ hsTCRB assay version 4 in survey mode was used to sequence TCRbeta repertoires from genomic DNA. The immuneACCESS repertoire file appears here via TCRdb, limited to in-frame rearrangements. These files lack a portion of the clones; in checked studies, under half of the deficit traces to unresolved V genes, and the cause of the others is not known. The sample contains around 40,000 clones, 89% of them found a single time. Together, the top ten hold approximately 0.97% of the sample.

The sequencing here drew on CD4+ T cells sorted from PBMCs after roughly 19-hour stimulation, taken from a patient who received antiretroviral therapy. The cell subset or site label here, explained by the study, means: CD40L+CD69+ CD4 T cells responding to anti-CD3/anti-CD28 beads, representing the overall repertoire. The receptors shown here come from an adult man with HIV who was CMV-seropositive.

This CDR3 is CSAVDRTYEQYF. The DNA of the CDR3 is TGCAGCGCCGTGGACAGAACCTACGAGCAGTACTTC. This chain joins TRBV29-1 and TRBJ2-7; TRBD1 might be the D (6 bases). CDR3 length equals 12 residues. V dropped 7 bases and J dropped 2 bases, with 12 bases sitting between them. Germline V CDR1 and CDR2: SQVTM, ANQGSEA.

The rearrangement links TRBV15 to TRBJ2-6; D gene unclear. Trimming removed 6 bases at V and 0 bases at J, with 9 bases between. The length of the CDR3 is 15 residues. Germline V lookup: CDR1 LNHNV, CDR2 YYDKDF (reference sequence). The CDR3 is CATSHIFSGANVLTF. In DNA, the CDR3 is TGTGCCACCAGTCACATTTTCTCTGGGGCCAACGTCCTGACTTTC.

This chain links TRBV2 with TRBJ1-5; possibly TRBD1 for D (5 bases). CDR1 SNHLY and CDR2 FYNNEI come from the germline V gene. Trimming removed 7 bases from V and 5 bases from J, with 18 bases in between. The CDR3 spans 15 residues. The CDR3 region is CASTYNGARDQPQHF. CDR3 nucleotides: TGTGCCAGCACGTACAACGGGGCGCGGGATCAGCCCCAGCATTTT.

The rearrangement uses TRBV6-1 and TRBJ1-4; possibly TRBD1 for D (5 bases). The V end was cut by 2 bases, the J end by 8 bases, with 15 bases between. Germline loops: CDR1 MNHNS, CDR2 SASEGT. The CDR3 consists of 15 residues. The CDR3 loop reads CASSERPGHFEKLFF. The DNA for the CDR3 is TGTGCCAGCAGTGAACGGCCAGGGCATTTCGAAAAACTGTTTTTT.

The chain recombines TRBV24-1 with TRBJ2-3, with 10 bases fitting TRBD2. CDR3 size: 16 residues. Looked up from germline, CDR1 is KGHDR and CDR2 is SFDVKD. With 3 bases clipped from V and 4 bases from J, the junction kept 6 bases outside the gene matches. The CDR3 reads CATSDGQRGGPDTQYF. In DNA, the CDR3 is TGTGCCACCAGTGATGGCCAGCGGGGGGGCCCAGATACGCAGTATTTT.

The chain carries TRBV19 and TRBJ1-3, with D possibly being TRBD1 (5 bases). CDR3 size: 16 residues. Germline V gene lookup returns CDR1 LNHDA and CDR2 SQIVND (reference sequence). Deletions cut 4 bases from V and 0 bases from J, with 13 bases between. The CDR3 DNA reads TGTGCCAGTAGTACGGGGACCCGGAGCTCTGGAAACACCATATATTTT. This translates into CASSTGTRSSGNTIYF. Together with reference TRBV19 and TRBJ1-3, the CDR3 gives the full variable domain: DGGITQSPKYLFRKEGQNVTLSCEQNLNHDAMYWYRQDPGQGLRLIYYSQIVNDFQKGDIAEGYSVSREKKESFPLTVTSAQKNPTAFYLCASSTGTRSSGNTIYFGEGSWLTVV.

V and J are TRBV20-1 and TRBJ1-6, with TRBD1 as a possible D gene (5 bases). Germline lookup yields CDR1 DFQATT and CDR2 SNEGSKA (reference sequence). The CDR3 has 17 residues. Trimming pared 3 bases from V and 4 bases from J, leaving 19 bases between. CDR3 nucleotide sequence: TGCAGTGCTAGTCCCCGGCAGGGAGGTCTTTATAATTCACCCCTCCACTTT. This gives the protein CSASPRQGGLYNSPLHF.

A single count supports this clone. The rearrangement joins TRBV7-6 to TRBJ2-1; D perhaps matches TRBD1 (6 bases). Trimming pared 5 bases from V and 1 base from J, leaving 12 bases between. The CDR3 consists of 15 residues. Looked up from germline, CDR1 is SGHVS and CDR2 is FNYEAQ. CDR3: CASSRTANSYNEQFF. Here the CDR3 DNA reads TGTGCCAGCAGCCGGACAGCGAATTCCTACAATGAGCAGTTCTTC.

This clone showed up just once. This chain links TRBV5-1 with TRBJ2-2; D remains ambiguous. The CDR3 is made up of 13 amino acids. Germline V CDR1 and CDR2: SGHRS, YFSETQ. The V end lost 4 bases, the J end lost 1 base, and 5 bases lay between the germline ends. The CDR3 DNA sequence: TGCGCCAGCAGCCCCGGGAACACCGGGGAGCTGTTTTTT. It yields the protein CASSPGNTGELFF.

V gene TRBV15 combines with J gene TRBJ1-1; D call uncertain. This CDR3 is 12 amino acids long. Germline CDR1 is LNHNV and CDR2 is YYDKDF (reference sequence). The ends were cut back, 5 bases at V and 4 bases at J, with 8 bases in the middle. The CDR3 loop is CATSDRSTEAFF. The CDR3, as DNA: TGTGCCACCAGCGACCGGAGCACTGAAGCTTTCTTT.

The chain links TRBV28 to TRBJ1-1; possibly TRBD1 for D (6 bases). Germline loops: CDR1 MDHEN, CDR2 SYDVKM. The CDR3 length is 12 residues. V lost 5 bases and J 8 bases, leaving 12 bases between the germline ends. The CDR3 nucleotides are TGTGCCAGCAGTCTTGTGCAGGGGGAAGCTTTCTTT. This encodes CASSLVQGEAFF.

For the CDR3, the DNA is TGTGCCAGCAGCTTGGTGACAGATGGAAACACCATATATTTT. Its protein product is CASSLVTDGNTIYF. This chain links TRBV5-5 with TRBJ1-3, with a weak D call TRBD1 (5 bases). The CDR3 sequence is 14 residues long. V was pared by 0 bases and J by 3 bases, with 7 bases between. CDR1 SGHKS and CDR2 YYEKEE come from the germline V gene (reference sequence).

The genes are TRBV5-1 and TRBJ2-3, with D possibly being TRBD1 (6 bases). This CDR3 spans 14 amino acids. Germline V gives CDR1 SGHRS, CDR2 YFSETQ. Trimming removed 6 bases at V and 2 bases at J, with 13 bases between. The CDR3 sequence is CASNPGQNTDTQYF. Written as DNA, the CDR3 is TGCGCCAGCAACCCGGGACAAAACACAGATACGCAGTATTTT.

This chain's CDR3 is CATSDRTGFPLHF. Here the CDR3 DNA reads TGTGCCACCAGTGACCGGACAGGATTTCCCCTCCACTTT. The genes are TRBV24-1 and TRBJ1-6; the match to TRBD1 covers 7 bases. CDR1 is KGHDR and CDR2 is SFDVKD in the germline V gene. With V trimmed by 4 bases and J by 13 bases, 6 bases remained unmatched. There are 13 residues in the CDR3.

This clone was detected only once. The rearrangement links TRBV18 to TRBJ1-6; maybe TRBD1 (5 bases). The germline V gene has CDR1 KGHSH and CDR2 LQKENI. The V gene lost 2 bases and the J gene lost 9 bases, with 8 bases spanning the gap. This CDR3 has 13 amino acids. The CDR3 coding sequence is TGTGCCAGCTCACCAGGGGGGTCTTCACCCCTCCACTTT. This translates into CASSPGGSSPLHF.

The gene calls are TRBV19 and TRBJ2-7; D is uncertain. V was pared by 2 bases and J by 2 bases, with 10 bases between. Germline V gives CDR1 LNHDA, CDR2 SQIVND (reference sequence). The CDR3 sequence is 14 residues long. The CDR3 loop is CASSIRGRTYEQYF. The CDR3 DNA reads as TGTGCCAGTAGTATACGTGGACGGACCTACGAGCAGTACTTC.

The chain couples TRBV2 to TRBJ1-5; a weak D match, TRBD1 (5 bases). Between the trimmed V and J ends, which lost 1 base and 6 bases, there was a span of 10 bases. Germline CDR1 reads SNHLY; CDR2 reads FYNNEI. The CDR3 covers 14 residues. CDR3 nucleotides: TGTGCCAGCAGTGAAGTGGGGGGTGCTCAGCCCCAGCATTTT. Amino acid sequence: CASSEVGGAQPQHF. The whole variable domain, filled in from reference TRBV2 and TRBJ1-5, reads EPEVTQTPSHQVTQMGQEVILRCVPISNHLYFYWYRQILGQKVEFLVSFYNNEISEKSEIFDDQFSVERPDGSNFTLKIRSTKLEDSAMYFCASSEVGGAQPQHFGDGTRLSIL.

In DNA, the CDR3 is TGTGCCAGCAGCGGGACACTTCCCCGCGGGACTGAAGCTTTCTTT. Protein sequence: CASSGTLPRGTEAFF. V and J are TRBV9 and TRBJ1-1, with D perhaps TRBD1 (5 bases). Germline V gene data show CDR1 as SGDLS and CDR2 as YYNGEE. This CDR3 is 15 amino acids long. Trimming removed 3 bases at V and 5 bases at J, with 17 bases between.

The V call is TRBV19, the J call TRBJ2-4; no clear D gene. CDR3 size: 16 residues. V lost 1 base to trimming and J lost 0 bases, with 10 bases between them. Germline CDR1 and CDR2: LNHDA and SQIVND (reference sequence). CDR3 residues: CASSIGQTLAKNIQYF. The CDR3, as DNA: TGTGCCAGTAGTATAGGGCAAACTCTAGCCAAAAACATTCAGTACTTC.

This chain joins TRBV27 and TRBJ2-2; either TRBD1 or TRBD2 may fit D (6 bases each). This CDR3 contains 15 residues. V was cut by 3 bases and J by 1 base, with 9 bases left in between. From germline, CDR1 is MNHEY and CDR2 SMNVEV (reference sequence). CDR3 sequence: CASSFGGRNTGELFF. In DNA, the CDR3 is TGTGCCAGCAGTTTTGGGGGGCGGAACACCGGGGAGCTGTTTTTT.

V is TRBV6-4 and J is TRBJ2-1; TRBD1 agrees at 9 bases. Trimming took 6 bases from V and 6 from J; bases not matched to a gene: 3. The CDR3 has 13 amino acids. Germline loops: CDR1 MRHNA, CDR2 SNTAGT. CDR3 in amino acids: CASSRTGVNEQFF. In nucleotides, the CDR3 is TGTGCCAGCAGCCGGACAGGGGTCAATGAGCAGTTCTTC.

The V call is TRBV28, the J call TRBJ2-7; D remains ambiguous. This CDR3 comprises 14 residues. The germline V gene has CDR1 MDHEN and CDR2 SYDVKM. Trimming stripped 5 bases from V and 6 bases from J, with 17 bases between. This CDR3 reads CASSRVGDTREQYF. The DNA for the CDR3 is TGTGCCAGCAGTCGTGTAGGAGACACACGCGAGCAGTACTTC.

With respect to this clone: Other DNA sequences in this sample translate to the same CDR3. The chain couples TRBV6-5 to TRBJ2-7, with D perhaps TRBD1 or TRBD2 (5 bases each). V was clipped by 2 bases and J by 1 base, with 15 bases between them. The CDR3 loop spans 16 amino acids. CDR1 MNHEY and CDR2 SVGAGI come from the germline V gene. CDR3 residues: CASSYGPRDGSYEQYF. The CDR3 region has the DNA TGTGCCAGCAGTTACGGGCCCCGGGACGGATCCTACGAGCAGTACTTC.

The gene calls are TRBV5-6 and TRBJ1-1; perhaps TRBD1 as D (6 bases). V dropped 4 bases and J dropped 7 bases, with 11 bases sitting between them. The CDR3 loop spans 12 amino acids. Germline-derived CDR1 and CDR2 are SGHDT and YYEEEE. CDR3 in DNA: TGTGCCAGCAGCCGGGACACGCTTGAAGCTTTCTTT. Residues: CASSRDTLEAFF.

The CDR3: CASSLPSGGTDTQYF. The DNA for the CDR3 is TGCGCCAGCAGCTTGCCTAGCGGGGGAACAGATACGCAGTATTTT. The chain links TRBV5-1 to TRBJ2-3; 10 positions match TRBD2. CDR3 size: 15 residues. Germline V gene data show CDR1 as SGHRS and CDR2 as YFSETQ. Germline trimming cut 1 base from V and 3 bases from J; bases unmatched to any gene: 2.

The genes are TRBV9 and TRBJ1-2; D is uncertain. The CDR3 runs to 13 residues. V lost 4 bases and J 5 bases, leaving 12 bases between the germline ends. CDR1 and CDR2 (germline): SGDLS, YYNGEE. CDR3 residues: CASSPREVYGYTF. CDR3 in DNA: TGTGCCAGCAGCCCGCGGGAAGTTTATGGCTACACCTTC.

The rearrangement uses TRBV6-2 or TRBV6-3 and TRBJ2-1; TRBD2 agrees at 14 bases. The V segment lost 6 bases and the J segment 9 bases; nucleotides outside the gene matches: 4. CDR1 is MNHEY and CDR2 is SVGEGT in the germline V gene. The CDR3 contains 14 residues. CDR3 bases: TGTGCCAGCAGCTGGGGACTAGCGGGGGTTGAGCAGTTCTTC. Protein: CASSWGLAGVEQFF.